This T cell receptor beta chain is drawn from a study of cytomegalovirus exposure and HLA in healthy donors. Study-wide points: There were a few CMV-associated chains whose specificity for CMV antigens was confirmed in vitro.

V lost 8 bases and J 9 bases, leaving 23 bases between the germline ends. The CDR3 runs to 14 residues. CDR1 and CDR2 from the germline V gene are SGHAT and FQDESV (reference sequence). Primers: 60 Vbeta forward and 13 Jbeta reverse. Sequencing was performed with immunoSEQ multiplex PCR; in TCRdb, only in-frame clones are kept and a portion is missing. The sample records some 140,000 clones, more than 70% being singletons. For this clone: Its antigen is currently unknown.

The sample comprised PBMCs. The origin of this receptor is a male donor in good health and CMV-seropositive. The V call is TRBV11-1, the J call TRBJ2-7, with a possible D match to TRBD2 (6 bases). In nucleotides, the CDR3 is TGTGCCAGCGGTGTAATAGCGGACCCAGGCGGGCAGTACTTC. Protein sequence: CASGVIADPGGQYF.